This T cell receptor (beta chain) was observed in a study of blood T cell repertoires in COVID-19. All recovered Cohort 3 donors got two negative PCRs, got clearance, or saw symptom resolution. Germline CDR1 reads LNHDA; CDR2 reads SQIVND (reference sequence). This CDR3 contains 15 residues. Trimming pared 11 bases from V and 1 base from J, leaving 18 bases between. Some clones are missing from TCRdb's copy, which holds only in-frame ones; the method was immunoSEQ multiplex PCR. Of just over 300,000 clones in the sample, 89% were seen once. The chain combines TRBV19 with TRBJ1-5, with TRBD1 as a possible D gene (6 bases). The sequenced sample was PBMCs or T cells enriched from blood (not recorded which). This receptor was taken from a woman aged 40-49 years who had recovered from COVID-19. CDR3 in amino acids: CAASPRGGSNQPQHF. The CDR3 DNA reads TGTGCCGCCTCTCCTAGAGGGGGAAGCAATCAGCCCCAGCATTTT. The full variable domain, its missing parts supplied by reference TRBV19 and TRBJ1-5, is DGGITQSPKYLFRKEGQNVTLSCEQNLNHDAMYWYRQDPGQGLRLIYYSQIVNDFQKGDIAEGYSVSREKKESFPLTVTSAQKNPTAFYLCAASPRGGSNQPQHFGDGTRLSIL.